Each of the 29 T cell receptor beta chains below was sequenced from the same sample in a study of cytomegalovirus exposure and HLA in healthy donors. PCR employed 60 Vbeta and 13 Jbeta primers. Data came from immunoSEQ multiplex PCR; TCRdb stores just in-frame clones and leaves some out. The sample has about 200,000 clones, around four fifths seen once. Sequencing used PBMCs. All receptors come from a woman in her thirties or forties in good health and CMV-seronegative.

This sequence joins TRBV2 and TRBJ1-5, with D tentatively TRBD1 (5 bases). The CDR3 contains 16 residues. V lost 9 bases and J 0 bases, leaving 18 bases between the germline ends. Germline values: CDR1 SNHLY, CDR2 FYNNEI. DNA for the CDR3: TGTGCCAGTAGCCCGACAGCGACTTATAGCAATCAGCCCCAGCATTTT. Protein: CASSPTATYSNQPQHF.

The chain is built from TRBV7-9 and TRBJ2-7; the match to TRBD2 covers 9 bases. Germline V gives CDR1 SEHNR, CDR2 FQNEAQ (reference sequence). The V gene end was trimmed by 2 bases and the J gene end by 2 bases; junction bases not matched to a gene: 10. This CDR3 contains 17 residues. This CDR3 is CASSLKRLADAAYEQYF. The CDR3 region has the DNA TGTGCCAGCAGCTTAAAGAGACTAGCGGATGCCGCCTACGAGCAGTACTTC.

The chain employs TRBV7-2 and TRBJ2-2; 12 positions agree with TRBD2. J was trimmed by 5 bases and V by 4 bases; bases with no gene match: 14. The CDR3 covers 19 residues. Germline V gene lookup returns CDR1 SGHTA and CDR2 FQGNSA. CDR3 residues: CASSSRVLLAGGRTGELFF. DNA of the CDR3: TGTGCCAGCAGCTCCAGAGTTTTACTAGCGGGAGGACGTACCGGGGAGCTGTTTTTT.

The chain carries TRBV30 and TRBJ2-7; D possibly corresponds to TRBD1 (5 bases). Trimming removed 2 bases from V and 6 bases from J, with 11 bases in between. Germline V gives CDR1 GTSNPN, CDR2 SVGIG (reference sequence). The length of the CDR3 is 12 residues. CDR3 bases: TGTGCCTGGAGTCAAGACAGCTCCGAGCAGTACTTC. Translating it yields CAWSQDSSEQYF.

The gene calls are TRBV19 and TRBJ2-3; tentatively, D is TRBD1 (6 bases). V lost 6 bases and J lost 0, with 16 bases in between. The CDR3 is made up of 16 amino acids. Germline CDR1 LNHDA, CDR2 SQIVND (reference sequence). The CDR3 region has the DNA TGTGCCAGTAGGCTACGGGACACCTCCAGCACAGATACGCAGTATTTT. This sequence encodes CASRLRDTSSTDTQYF.

The gene calls are TRBV25-1 and TRBJ1-1; the match to TRBD1 covers 10 bases. Germline CDR1 is MGHDK and CDR2 is SYGVNS. Unmatched junction bases numbered 6, after V lost 5 bases and J lost 0 bases. This CDR3 contains 16 residues. CDR3 region: CASSPDRGRMNTEAFF. CDR3 nucleotide sequence: TGTGCCAGCAGTCCAGACAGGGGGCGCATGAACACTGAAGCTTTCTTT.

The chain combines TRBV27 with TRBJ1-2, with 7 bases fitting TRBD1. V lost 5 bases and J lost 4; bases outside the gene matches: 10. Germline CDR1 MNHEY, CDR2 SMNVEV (reference sequence). This CDR3 has 15 residues. CDR3 nucleotides: TGTGCCAGCAGTAGCCGGGACAGCTACTCCTATGGCTACACCTTC. Protein: CASSSRDSYSYGYTF.

The CDR3 region has the DNA TGCGCCAGCAGCCAAGGTCAGGGACTAGCGGGAGGAGAGACCCAGTACTTC. This translates into CASSQGQGLAGGETQYF. The gene calls are TRBV4-1 and TRBJ2-5, with 15 positions matching TRBD2. CDR1 and CDR2 (germline): MGHRA, YSYEKL. This CDR3 is built from 17 residues. Unmatched junction bases numbered 4, after V lost 1 base and J lost 4 bases.

The CDR3 spells CAIAPLSGYNEQFF. The CDR3 region has the DNA TGTGCCATCGCACCCCTTAGCGGATACAATGAGCAGTTCTTC. The chain uses TRBV10-3 and TRBJ2-1; a weak D match, TRBD2 (6 bases). V lost 8 bases, J lost 4 bases, and 15 bases lay in between. CDR1 is ENHRY and CDR2 is SYGVKD in the germline V gene. The CDR3 is 14 residues long.

The chain is built from TRBV5-6 and TRBJ1-4, with 8 bases fitting TRBD1. The germline gives CDR1 SGHDT, CDR2 YYEEEE. The CDR3 is 15 residues long. Germline trimming cut 0 bases from V and 5 bases from J; bases unmatched to any gene: 3. The CDR3 nucleotides read TGTGCCAGCAGCTTGGCCGGGACAGGAAATGAAAAACTGTTTTTT. It codes for CASSLAGTGNEKLFF.

This clone was found once. The rearrangement links TRBV5-8 to TRBJ2-6; 7 positions agree with TRBD1. Germline CDR1 SGHTS, CDR2 YDEGEE. The V segment lost 1 base and the J segment 0 bases; nucleotides outside the gene matches: 7. CDR3 length: 18 residues. CDR3 amino acids: CASSLFLGQISGANVLTF. CDR3 in DNA: TGTGCCAGCAGCTTGTTTTTGGGACAGATCTCTGGGGCCAACGTCCTGACTTTC.

The chain has TRBV6-1 and TRBJ2-7, with a possible D match to TRBD1 (6 bases). V shed 2 bases and J shed 6 bases, with 14 bases lying between them. Germline-derived CDR1 and CDR2 are MNHNS and SASEGT. The CDR3 runs to 14 residues. The CDR3 DNA sequence: TGTGCCAGCAGTGAAACCGGACAGAGGGTCGAGCAGTACTTC. It is translated as CASSETGQRVEQYF.

The J gene is TRBJ1-5, the V gene TRBV28; TRBD1 is a possible D gene (6 bases). Trimming cost V 5 bases and J 4 bases, with 12 bases left between them. Germline V gene lookup returns CDR1 MDHEN and CDR2 SYDVKM. This CDR3 has 14 residues. CDR3 nucleotides: TGTGCCAGCAGTCCTTGGACAGAAAATCAGCCCCAGCATTTT. Translation: CASSPWTENQPQHF.

This chain links TRBV5-1 with TRBJ2-1; 10 bases fit TRBD2. The CDR3 has 18 amino acids. V lost 0 bases and J lost 7; bases outside the gene matches: 13. Germline V gene data show CDR1 as SGHRS and CDR2 as YFSETQ. The CDR3 DNA is TGCGCCAGCAGCTTGGGGAGGGCTAGCGGGAGCCATGGGAATGAGCAGTTCTTC. It codes for CASSLGRASGSHGNEQFF.

The V call is TRBV11-2, the J call TRBJ2-3; TRBD1 aligns across 7 bases. Trimming removed 1 base from V and 0 bases from J; junction bases left unmatched: 10. Germline CDR1 and CDR2: SGHAT and FQNNGV. This CDR3 has 18 residues. The CDR3 region has the DNA TGTGCCAGCAGCTTAGGGGACAGCTCGGATACTAGCACAGATACGCAGTATTTT. This gives the protein CASSLGDSSDTSTDTQYF. Based on the CDR3 plus reference TRBV11-2 and TRBJ2-3, the full variable domain is EAGVAQSPRYKIIEKRQSVAFWCNPISGHATLYWYQQILGQGPKLLIQFQNNGVVDDSQLPKDRFSAERLKGVDSTLKIQPAKLEDSAVYLCASSLGDSSDTSTDTQYFGPGTRLTVL.

The chain uses TRBV5-3 and TRBJ2-7; 9 bases are a match to TRBD2. TRBV5-3 is known as an ORF, though its function is uncertain. There are 16 residues in the CDR3. J was trimmed by 2 bases and V by 3 bases; bases with no gene match: 9. The CDR3 protein is CARSSLGGRATYEQYF. The CDR3 coding sequence is TGTGCCAGAAGCTCACTCGGCGGGAGGGCCACCTACGAGCAGTACTTC.

V gene TRBV27 combines with J gene TRBJ1-3; 7 positions agree with TRBD1. The CDR3 covers 14 residues. V lost 5 bases to trimming and J lost 4 bases; unmatched junction nucleotides: 5. Per the germline V gene, CDR1 is MNHEY and CDR2 is SMNVEV (reference sequence). The CDR3 DNA follows: TGTGCCAGCAGTCTACAGGGGACAGGAAACACCATATATTTT. Translating it yields CASSLQGTGNTIYF.

The V call is TRBV5-1, the J call TRBJ2-7; D may be TRBD1 (5 bases). Germline CDR1 SGHRS, CDR2 YFSETQ. The CDR3 loop spans 15 amino acids. V was trimmed by 3 bases and J by 6 bases, leaving 19 bases between them. Written as DNA, the CDR3 is TGCGCCAGCAGCTCCCTTAGTTCCAGGGCGGTCGAGCAGTACTTC. It yields the protein CASSSLSSRAVEQYF.

The V and J genes are TRBV19 and TRBJ1-1; D possibly corresponds to TRBD1 (6 bases). The CDR3 sequence is 12 residues long. Germline assignment: CDR1 LNHDA and CDR2 SQIVND (reference sequence). V was trimmed by 9 bases and J by 7 bases, leaving 15 bases between them. CDR3 DNA sequence: TGTGCCAGCTCCGGGGGGACATATGAAGCTTTCTTT. It codes for CASSGGTYEAFF.

This chain uses TRBV19 with TRBJ1-2; TRBD1 matches 9 bases. CDR1 and CDR2 (germline): LNHDA, SQIVND (reference sequence). The CDR3 consists of 14 residues. The J segment lost 1 base and the V segment lost 9 bases, leaving 6 bases of the junction unmatched. CDR3 coding DNA: TGTGCCAGCGAGGGGACAGGGCTTAACTATGGCTACACCTTC. It is translated as CASEGTGLNYGYTF.

The DNA for the CDR3 is TGTGCCAGCAGCTTGACAGGGGGCCTAAGAGGGGACACTGAAGCTTTCTTT. Translating it yields CASSLTGGLRGDTEAFF. This rearrangement joins TRBV11-2 to TRBJ1-1; 10 bases match TRBD1. This CDR3 is 17 amino acids long. V lost 3 bases, J lost 3 bases, and 10 bases stayed unmatched. CDR1 and CDR2 (germline): SGHAT, FQNNGV.

V is TRBV9 and J is TRBJ1-3; D ambiguous. Trimming took off 3 bases at V and 2 bases at J, with 12 bases between the two ends. The CDR3 sequence is 15 residues long. Germline V gives CDR1 SGDLS, CDR2 YYNGEE. CDR3 sequence: CASSALFGTGNTIYF. The CDR3 DNA is TGTGCCAGCAGCGCCCTCTTCGGTACTGGAAACACCATATATTTT.

This rearrangement joins TRBV19 to TRBJ2-2, with a tentative D call TRBD1 (5 bases). The CDR3 covers 15 residues. Germline CDR1 reads LNHDA; CDR2 reads SQIVND (reference sequence). Deletions cut 8 bases from V and 5 bases from J, with 18 bases between. The CDR3 DNA reads as TGTGCCAGTGCCAGGACACCCGCTTGGACCGGGGAGCTGTTTTTT. Translated, it gives CASARTPAWTGELFF.

The V gene is TRBV2, the J gene TRBJ1-5, with TRBD1 matching over 9 bases. With 5 bases clipped from V and 7 bases from J, the junction kept 6 bases outside the gene matches. In germline, CDR1 is SNHLY, CDR2 FYNNEI. CDR3 length: 14 amino acids. CDR3 sequence reads: CASSQDRGNQPQHF. CDR3 nucleotide sequence: TGTGCCAGCAGTCAGGACAGGGGTAACCAGCCCCAGCATTTT.

The V and J genes are TRBV27 and TRBJ1-1; TRBD1 matches 9 bases. J lost 4 bases, V lost 5 bases, and 5 bases had no gene match. Germline V gene lookup returns CDR1 MNHEY and CDR2 SMNVEV (reference sequence). There are 14 residues in the CDR3. As DNA, the CDR3 is TGTGCCAGCAGTCCACGGACAGGGGTCACTGAAGCTTTCTTT. This gives the protein CASSPRTGVTEAFF.

The CDR3 loop reads CASSLTGMRNQPQHF. The CDR3 DNA reads TGTGCCAGTTCCCTGACAGGGATGCGTAATCAGCCCCAGCATTTT. This chain links TRBV28 with TRBJ1-5; TRBD1 aligns across 7 bases. The CDR3 extends over 15 amino acids. After removal of 9 bases from V and 4 bases from J, the junction contained 12 bases not matched to a gene. From germline, CDR1 is MDHEN and CDR2 SYDVKM.

The chain carries TRBV11-2 and TRBJ2-2; D gene ambiguous. Germline lookup yields CDR1 SGHAT and CDR2 FQNNGV. This CDR3 has 13 residues. Between the trimmed V and J ends, which lost 2 bases and 6 bases, there was a span of 7 bases. CDR3 protein: CASSLFFPGELFF. DNA for the CDR3: TGTGCCAGCAGCTTATTCTTTCCCGGGGAGCTGTTTTTT. Using reference TRBV11-2 and TRBJ2-2 for the parts outside the CDR3, the full variable domain is EAGVAQSPRYKIIEKRQSVAFWCNPISGHATLYWYQQILGQGPKLLIQFQNNGVVDDSQLPKDRFSAERLKGVDSTLKIQPAKLEDSAVYLCASSLFFPGELFFGEGSRLTVL.

The chain combines TRBV23-1 with TRBJ2-2, with TRBD1 as a possible D gene (6 bases). TRBV23-1 is an open reading frame, and its role is uncertain. CDR3 length: 14 amino acids. Between the trimmed V and J ends, which lost 8 bases and 0 bases, there was a span of 10 bases. The CDR3 coding sequence is TGCGCCAGCGCAGGACAGCCGAACACCGGGGAGCTGTTTTTT. This translates into CASAGQPNTGELFF.

The chain carries TRBV29-1 and TRBJ2-1; D perhaps matches TRBD1 (5 bases). V lost 4 bases and J 9 bases, leaving 19 bases between the germline ends. Germline V gene sequence: CDR1 SQVTM, CDR2 ANQGSEA. This CDR3 region has 14 residues. In DNA form, the CDR3 reads TGCAGCGTTGTAAGGGGCAGGGATGGTAGTGAGCAGTTCTTC. Translated: CSVVRGRDGSEQFF.